The 17 T cell receptor beta chains given below trace back to one sample, sequenced in a study of patients and donors after allogeneic stem cell transplantation. TCRdb processed the RT-PCR reads anew with MiXCR; each CDR3 protein has one entry. There are about a million distinct CDR3 sequences in the sample; about a sixth occur only once, and 5.5% to 6.5% lies in the top ten. What was sequenced was blood, either unsorted or a sorted T cell fraction (not recorded which). The receptors shown here come from a human donor who was either an allogeneic HSCT recipient or a stem cell or donor lymphocyte infusion donor (not recorded which). It is not recorded whose cells these are; they may come from a transplant donor.

This clonotype was recorded a few times. The chain uses TRBV18 and TRBJ1-1; maybe TRBD1 (6 bases). The V and J ends lost 6 bases and 3 bases respectively, with 23 bases between them. CDR1 is KGHSH and CDR2 is LQKENI in the germline V gene. The length of the CDR3 is 17 residues. The CDR3 nucleotides read TGTGCCAGCTCCTCGGTTGTCCGGGGGCCTATGGACACTGAAGCTTTCTTT. This codes for CASSSVVRGPMDTEAFF.

This clonotype was recorded at least ten times. The chain combines TRBV28 with TRBJ2-3; D is uncertain. This CDR3 is built from 15 residues. Germline V gene data show CDR1 as MDHEN and CDR2 as SYDVKM. Trimming pared 1 base from V and 2 bases from J, leaving 10 bases between. The CDR3, as DNA: TGTGCCAGCAGTTTATTAAGTGACAACACAGATACGCAGTATTTT. It yields the protein CASSLLSDNTDTQYF.

Remarks on this clonotype: Its ends do not fully match the called genes, so a read error is possible. CDR3 amino acids: CASSQARGPLEKLVF. The CDR3 nucleotides are TGTGCCAGCAGCCAAGCCCGAGGCCCTTTGGAAAAACTGGTTTTT. The chain combines TRBV4-2 with TRBJ1-4, with D uncertain. Germline V gene data show CDR1 as LGHNA and CDR2 as YNFKEQ. The CDR3 has 15 residues.

This clonotype appeared a few times. The chain links TRBV10-3 to TRBJ2-7; D gene ambiguous. The CDR3 has 13 residues. Germline values: CDR1 ENHRY, CDR2 SYGVKD. With 6 bases removed from V and 2 bases from J, the gap between germline ends came to 11 bases. In nucleotides, the CDR3 is TGTGCCATCAGCGAGCTACCACCCTACGAGCAGTACTTC. It is translated as CAISELPPYEQYF.

The chain carries TRBV5-6 and TRBJ2-6, with D hard to call. CDR3 length: 13 amino acids. Between the trimmed V and J ends, which lost 7 bases and 1 base, there was a span of 6 bases. Looked up from germline, CDR1 is SGHDT and CDR2 is YYEEEE. CDR3 DNA sequence: TGTGCCAGCCTCAGATCTGGGGCCAACGTCCTGACTTTC. This encodes CASLRSGANVLTF.

In this sample, this clonotype turned up a few times. This rearrangement joins TRBV2 to TRBJ2-1; D is unresolved. V lost 2 bases, J lost 8 bases, and 10 bases lay in between. CDR1 SNHLY and CDR2 FYNNEI come from the germline V gene. The CDR3 spans 13 residues. CDR3 in DNA: TGTGCCAGCAGTGAAAACGGGTTGCATGAGCAGTTCTTC. It translates to CASSENGLHEQFF.

This clonotype was detected a few times. This chain joins TRBV10-3 and TRBJ2-6; tentative D call: TRBD2 (6 bases). The V gene lost 2 bases and the J gene lost 0 bases, with 14 bases spanning the gap. This CDR3 region has 18 residues. The germline gives CDR1 ENHRY, CDR2 SYGVKD. As DNA, the CDR3 is TGTGCCATCAGTGAGAAGGCGGGACTTAGCTCTGGGGCCAACGTCCTGACTTTC. Residues: CAISEKAGLSSGANVLTF.

This clonotype was recorded a few times. The CDR3 DNA follows: TGCGCCAGCTCGATTCGACTGCAAGAGACCCAGTACTTC. This sequence encodes CASSIRLQETQYF. The chain links TRBV5-1 to TRBJ2-5; no clear D. CDR1 and CDR2 (germline): SGHRS, YFSETQ. This CDR3 is built from 13 residues. Trimming cost V 7 bases and J 2 bases, with 12 bases left between them.

This clonotype showed up many times. The chain recombines TRBV20-1 with TRBJ1-3, with D hard to call. Trimming removed 5 bases at V and 2 bases at J, with 13 bases between. This CDR3 is 14 amino acids long. Germline V gives CDR1 DFQATT, CDR2 SNEGSKA (reference sequence). As DNA, the CDR3 is TGCAGTGCTGCCCGGGTCTCAGCTGGAAACACCATATATTTT. This sequence encodes CSAARVSAGNTIYF.

This clonotype was recorded many times. The chain combines TRBV29-1 with TRBJ1-1, with D uncertain. This CDR3 comprises 10 residues. Between the trimmed V and J ends, which lost 5 bases and 4 bases, there was a span of 5 bases. CDR1 SQVTM and CDR2 ANQGSEA come from the germline V gene. In DNA form, the CDR3 reads TGCAGCGTTCGGGGCACTGAAGCTTTCTTT. It specifies CSVRGTEAFF.

J is TRBJ2-7 and V is TRBV2, with TRBD2 matching 10 bases. The V segment lost 9 bases and the J segment 9 bases; nucleotides outside the gene matches: 8. Germline V CDR1 and CDR2: SNHLY, FYNNEI. The CDR3 length is 12 residues. The CDR3 sequence: CASELAGEGQYF. As DNA, the CDR3 is TGTGCCAGTGAGCTAGCGGGGGAGGGGCAGTACTTC.

This rearrangement joins TRBV20-1 to TRBJ2-1; TRBD2 aligns across 10 bases. V gave up 0 bases and J gave up 0 bases; unmatched junction bases: 11. Germline loops: CDR1 DFQATT, CDR2 SNEGSKA (reference sequence). There are 19 residues in the CDR3. The DNA of the CDR3 is TGCAGTGCTAGAGAAATAGCGGGGGGCCGTCCCAGCTCCTACAATGAGCAGTTCTTC. It specifies CSAREIAGGRPSSYNEQFF.

Many counts were recorded for this clonotype. This rearrangement joins TRBV10-3 to TRBJ2-1; possible D gene TRBD1, 6 bases. Trimming pared 2 bases from V and 5 bases from J, leaving 16 bases between. From germline, CDR1 is ENHRY and CDR2 SYGVKD. This CDR3 comprises 16 residues. The chain's CDR3 is CAISEPYRDGDNEQFF. The CDR3 nucleotides are TGTGCCATCAGTGAGCCTTACAGGGATGGTGACAATGAGCAGTTCTTC.

Regarding this clonotype: One end of the junction fails to match germline, which may point to a read error. The chain couples TRBV6-4 to TRBJ2-1; TRBD2 aligns across 9 bases. Germline CDR1 is MRHNA and CDR2 is SNTAGT. The CDR3 loop spans 15 amino acids. The CDR3 sequence is CASSDLKGSGSVKSF. The CDR3 nucleotides are TGTGCCAGCAGTGACCTCAAGGGTAGCGGGAGTGTTAAGTCCTTC.

The rearrangement links TRBV18 to TRBJ2-4; D call uncertain. The CDR3 spans 16 residues. The ends were cut back, 2 bases at V and 0 bases at J, with 11 bases in the middle. Germline V CDR1 and CDR2: KGHSH, LQKENI. CDR3 in amino acids: CASSPVQSLAKNIQYF. The CDR3 DNA follows: TGTGCCAGCTCACCAGTGCAGTCCTTAGCCAAAAACATTCAGTACTTC.

The table lists this clonotype with many counts. The V call is TRBV12-3 or TRBV12-4, the J call TRBJ2-7; maybe TRBD1 (5 bases). The germline V and J ends were trimmed by 3 bases and 7 bases, with 10 bases remaining between them. This CDR3 contains 12 residues. The CDR3: CASSLMGQEQYF. The CDR3 nucleotides are TGTGCCAGCAGTTTGATGGGGCAGGAGCAGTACTTC.

This clonotype showed up many times. This chain joins TRBV7-2 and TRBJ1-5; 9 bases line up with TRBD1. The CDR3 runs 13 residues. CDR1 and CDR2 from the germline V gene are SGHTA and FQGNSA. The V segment lost 3 bases and the J segment 6 bases; nucleotides outside the gene matches: 0. The DNA for the CDR3 is TGTGCCAGCAGCTTGACAGGGGGTCAGCCCCAGCATTTT. It codes for CASSLTGGQPQHF.